Included here is one TCR beta chain sequence, with context. Its cognate antigen is unknown. Measured with immunoSEQ multiplex PCR; TCRdb has only the in-frame clones, and not every one. The sample carries around 200,000 clones, roughly 84% recorded once. This sample stems from a study of cytomegalovirus exposure and HLA in healthy donors. Study-level results: Three chains tied to CMV proved CMV antigen-specific in vitro. The investigators catalogued 164 TCR beta chains as cytomegalovirus-associated. There were some public TCRs occurring in many donors, but most TCR sequences were rare.

The sample was PBMCs. The clonotype originates from a woman aged 18 to 35 in good health and CMV-seropositive.

The CDR3 here is CASTGGDREAFF. CDR3 coding DNA: TGTGCCAGCACAGGAGGGGACCGAGAAGCTTTCTTT. V gene TRBV6-6 combines with J gene TRBJ1-1, with a possible D match to TRBD1 (5 bases). The CDR3 totals 12 residues. Germline CDR1 and CDR2: MNHNY and SVGAGI (reference sequence). With 7 bases removed from V and 8 bases from J, the gap between germline ends came to 14 bases.